The 24 T cell receptor beta chains in this list originate from one sample, sequenced in a study of T cells in Graves' hyperthyroidism and ophthalmopathy. Researchers took RNA transcripts and amplified the TCR beta CDR3 regions from them. TCR CDR3 underwent first-round RT-PCR with the HTBI primer set. TCRdb re-analysed the multiplex PCR reads in MiXCR, keeping a single row per CDR3 protein. Seen here are roughly 500,000 distinct CDR3 sequences, 46% observed once, and the top ten hold 44%. Sequencing used peripheral blood or thyroid tissue (not recorded which). The receptors originated from an adult woman with Graves' disease, either hyperthyroidism or ophthalmopathy (not recorded which).

This chain connects TRBV6-1 to TRBJ1-5; TRBD1 is a possible D gene (6 bases). V was shortened by 7 bases and J by 4 bases, with 11 bases between the two germline ends. The length of the CDR3 is 13 residues. Per the germline V gene, CDR1 is MNHNS and CDR2 is SASEGT. The CDR3, as DNA: TGTGCCAGCATGCCAGGGGCTAATCAGCCCCAGCATTTT. It translates to CASMPGANQPQHF.

The V call is TRBV29-1, the J call TRBJ2-7, with TRBD2 matching over 7 bases. The germline V gene encodes CDR1 SQVTM and CDR2 ANQGSEA. The CDR3 totals 12 residues. J gave up 4 bases and V 4 bases, and 4 bases lay outside the gene matches. CDR3 region: CSVVFGGYEQYF. DNA of the CDR3: TGCAGCGTTGTCTTCGGGGGGTACGAGCAGTACTTC.

This sequence joins TRBV2 and TRBJ1-5, with unresolved D. The V end lost 3 bases, the J end lost 0 bases, and 6 bases lay between the germline ends. Germline assignment: CDR1 SNHLY and CDR2 FYNNEI. There are 14 residues in the CDR3. The CDR3 here is CASSDKHSNQPQHF. The CDR3 DNA is TGTGCCAGCAGTGACAAACATAGCAATCAGCCCCAGCATTTT.

The chain combines TRBV7-6 with TRBJ1-5; maybe TRBD1 (5 bases). Germline V gene sequence: CDR1 SGHVS, CDR2 FNYEAQ. This CDR3 is 13 amino acids long. Trimming removed 5 bases from V and 6 bases from J, with 11 bases in between. CDR3 residues: CASSLGDAQPQHF. DNA for the CDR3: TGTGCCAGCAGCCTTGGGGACGCTCAGCCCCAGCATTTT.

The V gene is TRBV29-1, the J gene TRBJ1-1; 7 nucleotides match TRBD1. With V trimmed by 5 bases and J by 4 bases, 1 base remained unmatched. In germline, CDR1 is SQVTM, CDR2 ANQGSEA. The CDR3 has 11 amino acids. The CDR3 DNA reads TGCAGCGTTACAGGGGTCACTGAAGCTTTCTTT. It is translated as CSVTGVTEAFF.

The chain uses TRBV2 and TRBJ1-1; possible D gene TRBD1, 6 bases. The V gene's germline CDR1 is SNHLY and CDR2 FYNNEI. This CDR3 contains 14 residues. V was trimmed by 3 bases and J by 1 base, leaving 9 bases between them. The CDR3 nucleotides are TGTGCCAGCAGTGACGGGGGCTGGAACACTGAAGCTTTCTTT. It specifies CASSDGGWNTEAFF.

The V and J genes are TRBV7-2 and TRBJ2-7; D might be TRBD2 (5 bases). Trimming shortened V by 2 bases and J by 7 bases, and 15 bases separated the two germline ends. The CDR3 runs 14 residues. Per germline, CDR1 SGHTA and CDR2 FQGNSA. The CDR3 loop reads CASSLFELGGEQYF. CDR3 bases: TGTGCCAGCAGCTTATTTGAGTTGGGCGGGGAGCAGTACTTC.

The genes are TRBV29-1 and TRBJ2-5; 7 bases line up with TRBD1. TRBJ2-7 matches the DNA end more closely, so the J call is doubtful. CDR1 is SQVTM, CDR2 ANQGSEA, per germline. The length of the CDR3 is 15 residues. The CDR3 bases are TGCAGCGTTGAAGTAGTGGGACAGTACTCCTACGAGCAGTACTTC. Residues: CSVEVVGQYSYEQYF.

This chain connects TRBV19 to TRBJ1-5, with a weak D call TRBD1 (6 bases). CDR3 length: 14 residues. V dropped 3 bases and J dropped 7 bases, with 13 bases sitting between them. Germline lookup yields CDR1 LNHDA and CDR2 SQIVND (reference sequence). CDR3 in amino acids: CASSMGRGRQPQHF. The CDR3 nucleotides read TGTGCCAGTAGTATGGGCAGGGGTCGACAGCCCCAGCATTTT.

This clonotype was recorded at least ten times. The gene calls are TRBV7-2 and TRBJ2-7; D is unclear. This CDR3 region has 13 residues. Germline lookup yields CDR1 SGHTA and CDR2 FQGNSA. Between the trimmed V and J ends, which lost 0 bases and 7 bases, there was a span of 10 bases. The CDR3 DNA reads TGTGCCAGCAGCTTAGCGAAGAGTGGGGAGCAGTACTTC. Its protein product is CASSLAKSGEQYF.

This clonotype has a count of ten or more. This sequence joins TRBV20-1 and TRBJ2-7; 16 positions agree with TRBD2. CDR1 and CDR2 from the germline V gene are DFQATT and SNEGSKA (reference sequence). Trimming took 5 bases from V and 3 from J; bases not matched to a gene: 10. The CDR3 is 17 residues long. CDR3 bases: TGCAGTGCTTTTTCCGGGACTAGCGGGAGGGCAGACTACGAGCAGTACTTC. Protein: CSAFSGTSGRADYEQYF.

This clonotype was counted many times. The chain recombines TRBV7-2 with TRBJ1-5; maybe TRBD1 (5 bases). This CDR3 comprises 15 residues. The V end lost 1 base, the J end lost 4 bases, and 11 bases lay between the germline ends. Germline CDR1 SGHTA, CDR2 FQGNSA. The CDR3 loop is CASSLVRGSNQPQHF. CDR3 sequence (DNA): TGTGCCAGCAGCTTAGTTAGGGGCTCAAATCAGCCCCAGCATTTT.

This sequence joins TRBV20-1 and TRBJ2-6; 9 bases line up with TRBD1. Losses at the gene ends were 8 bases for V and 3 bases for J; bases not matched to a gene: 5. Germline CDR1 DFQATT, CDR2 SNEGSKA (reference sequence). This CDR3 is 14 amino acids long. CDR3 sequence reads: CSLNRGLGANVLTF. The CDR3 DNA follows: TGCAGTCTTAACAGGGGGCTTGGGGCCAACGTCCTGACTTTC.

There are many counts of this clonotype. The chain is built from TRBV7-9 and TRBJ1-2; 7 nucleotides line up with TRBD1. V dropped 0 bases and J dropped 2; count of bases not matched to a gene: 3. Germline values: CDR1 SEHNR, CDR2 FQNEAQ (reference sequence). The CDR3 extends over 15 amino acids. The CDR3 DNA reads TGTGCCAGCAGCTTAGCGCAGGGGGTGAACTATGGCTACACCTTC. This codes for CASSLAQGVNYGYTF.

Concerning this clonotype itself: A single base separates this from a much larger clone, so it may be a read error. The chain is built from TRBV6-5 and TRBJ2-7, with TRBD1 as a possible D gene (6 bases). Germline assignment: CDR1 MNHEY and CDR2 SVGAGI. The CDR3 consists of 14 residues. With 2 bases removed from V and 2 bases from J, the gap between germline ends came to 10 bases. The CDR3: CASSYEQGTYEQYF. CDR3 DNA sequence: TGTGCCAGCAGTTACGAACAGGGAACCTACGAGCAGTACTTC.

The genes are TRBV20-1 and TRBJ1-6, with 10 bases lining up with TRBD1. Trimming took 6 bases from V and 5 from J; bases not matched to a gene: 7. Germline CDR1 reads DFQATT; CDR2 reads SNEGSKA (reference sequence). This CDR3 has 15 amino acids. The DNA of the CDR3 is TGCAGTGCCACTGAGACAGGGGGCCATAATTCACCCCTCCACTTT. As protein: CSATETGGHNSPLHF.

There are many counts of this clonotype. The rearrangement uses TRBV7-2 and TRBJ1-1; D remains unclear. The CDR3 is 11 amino acids. CDR1 SGHTA and CDR2 FQGNSA come from the germline V gene. V lost 3 bases and J lost 7, with 6 bases in between. CDR3 nucleotide sequence: TGTGCCAGCAGCTTTGGAGTTGAAGCTTTCTTT. It encodes CASSFGVEAFF.

This clonotype was observed many times. The chain combines TRBV19 with TRBJ1-2, with D maybe TRBD1 (5 bases). CDR3 length equals 14 residues. The germline gives CDR1 LNHDA, CDR2 SQIVND (reference sequence). With 7 bases removed from V and 7 bases from J, the gap between germline ends came to 19 bases. The CDR3 protein is CASKGDFRAGGYTF. For the CDR3, the DNA is TGTGCCAGTAAAGGGGACTTCCGGGCAGGTGGCTACACCTTC.

Written as DNA, the CDR3 is TGTGCCAGCAGCTCTGCCGGACAGGCAGGCTATGGCTACACCTTC. It translates to CASSSAGQAGYGYTF. The gene calls are TRBV12-1 and TRBJ1-2; the DNA was not used to check the table's D call, TRBD1. TRBV12-1 is a pseudogene segment. The CDR3 consists of 15 residues.

This clonotype was seen more than once but under ten times. This CDR3 reads CASSESVGGEETQYF. The CDR3 DNA reads as TGTGCCAGCAGTGAATCTGTCGGAGGGGAAGAGACCCAGTACTTC. The genes are TRBV25-1 and TRBJ2-5; maybe TRBD2 (6 bases). There are 15 residues in the CDR3. Trimming cost V 1 base and J 3 bases, with 12 bases left between them. Germline V CDR1 and CDR2: MGHDK, SYGVNS.

V is TRBV7-9 and J is TRBJ2-7, with D unresolved. Germline V gene data show CDR1 as SEHNR and CDR2 as FQNEAQ (reference sequence). The CDR3 is 14 amino acids. V shed 5 bases and J shed 2 bases, with 13 bases lying between them. The CDR3: CASSQAGLAYEQYF. The CDR3 DNA reads as TGTGCCAGCAGCCAGGCTGGGTTGGCCTACGAGCAGTACTTC.

This chain connects TRBV5-1 to TRBJ1-5, with a possible D match to TRBD1 (6 bases). In germline, CDR1 is SGHRS, CDR2 YFSETQ. This CDR3 spans 15 amino acids. The V end was cut by 3 bases, the J end by 0 bases, with 10 bases between. CDR3: CASSWTVFSNQPQHF. The CDR3 region has the DNA TGCGCCAGCAGCTGGACAGTTTTTAGCAATCAGCCCCAGCATTTT.

This clonotype was counted only a few times. The chain is built from TRBV12-5 and TRBJ2-2; a possible D gene is TRBD2 (5 bases). The length of the CDR3 is 15 residues. V shed 0 bases and J shed 3 bases, with 8 bases lying between them. Germline-derived CDR1 and CDR2 are LGHNT and FRNRAP. The CDR3 here is CASGLVEGYTGELFF. The CDR3 DNA sequence: TGTGCTAGTGGTTTGGTAGAGGGATACACCGGGGAGCTGTTTTTT.

This sequence joins TRBV2 and TRBJ2-5; TRBD2 might be the D (5 bases). CDR3 size: 12 residues. Germline-derived CDR1 and CDR2 are SNHLY and FYNNEI. Trimming took off 6 bases at V and 5 bases at J, with 10 bases between the two ends. The CDR3 sequence: CASSDYPETQYF. CDR3 nucleotide sequence: TGTGCCAGCAGCGACTACCCGGAGACCCAGTACTTC.